Shown below are 26 T cell receptor beta chains from a single sample sequenced in a study of cytomegalovirus exposure and HLA in healthy donors. The PCR ran on 60 Vbeta and 13 Jbeta primers. Libraries were prepared by immunoSEQ multiplex PCR; TCRdb keeps only in-frame clonotypes and omits some of them. The sample yields about 140,000 clones, roughly three quarters seen once. Sequences were obtained from PBMCs. The origin of the receptors is a man aged 35 to 55 in good health and CMV-seronegative.

V usage is TRBV5-1 and J usage is TRBJ2-5; 8 bases align to TRBD1. The CDR3 runs to 16 residues. Germline CDR1 is SGHRS and CDR2 is YFSETQ. V shed 3 bases and J 5 bases; nucleotides not matched to a gene: 12. CDR3 nucleotides: TGCGCCAGCAGCTACCTGGGTGGACAGGGACAGGAGACCCAGTACTTC. Amino acids: CASSYLGGQGQETQYF.

CDR3 sequence reads: CASSQDLRTSGPPNKNIQYF. The CDR3, as DNA: TGCGCCAGCAGCCAAGATCTGCGGACTAGCGGGCCTCCGAACAAAAACATTCAGTACTTC. This chain links TRBV4-1 with TRBJ2-4; 11 nucleotides agree with TRBD2. The germline CDR1 and CDR2 sequences are MGHRA and YSYEKL. This CDR3 has 20 residues. Unmatched junction bases numbered 13, after V lost 0 bases and J lost 3 bases.

The V call is TRBV29-1, the J call TRBJ2-7, with 7 bases that match TRBD2. CDR3 length: 12 residues. The germline gives CDR1 SQVTM, CDR2 ANQGSEA. V gave up 6 bases and J gave up 5 bases; unmatched junction bases: 7. The CDR3 region is CSVSASGDEQYF. CDR3 coding DNA: TGCAGCGTCTCGGCCAGCGGGGACGAGCAGTACTTC.

This clone showed up just a few times. V and J are TRBV7-9 and TRBJ2-7; the match to TRBD1 covers 9 bases. V shed 5 bases, J shed 4 bases, and the junction held 9 bases outside the gene matches. Germline CDR1 SEHNR, CDR2 FQNEAQ (reference sequence). The CDR3 runs 15 residues. For the CDR3, the DNA is TGTGCCAGCAGCCTAGGGGACAGGGCAGGGTACGAGCAGTACTTC. It encodes CASSLGDRAGYEQYF.

The V and J genes are TRBV4-3 and TRBJ2-2, with TRBD2 identical over 15 bases. V lost 0 bases, J lost 7 bases, and 9 bases stayed unmatched. The CDR3 runs 19 residues. Germline values: CDR1 LGHNA, CDR2 YSLEER. In DNA form, the CDR3 reads TGCGCCAGCAGCCAAGATCAGCCCGGACTAGCGGGGGGGCGCGGGGAGCTGTTTTTT. Its protein is CASSQDQPGLAGGRGELFF.

This chain connects TRBV28 to TRBJ2-7; 11 bases line up with TRBD2. The CDR3 length is 15 residues. Per germline, CDR1 MDHEN and CDR2 SYDVKM. The V gene end was trimmed by 6 bases and the J gene end by 4 bases; junction bases not matched to a gene: 8. This chain's CDR3 is CASRNGGLAVYEQYF. The CDR3 DNA reads TGTGCCAGCAGGAACGGGGGACTAGCGGTTTACGAGCAGTACTTC.

A single count supports this clone. This chain joins TRBV7-2 and TRBJ2-1; tentative D call: TRBD2 (6 bases). The CDR3 has 17 amino acids. Trimming left V 1 base short and J 1 base short, with 14 bases between. From germline, CDR1 is SGHTA and CDR2 FQGNSA. In DNA, the CDR3 is TGTGCCAGCAGCTTAGTTGGGGGGACCCTGTCCTACAATGAGCAGTTCTTC. Residues: CASSLVGGTLSYNEQFF.

The chain combines TRBV6-6 with TRBJ2-3; TRBD2 matches at 10 bases. In germline, CDR1 is MNHNY, CDR2 SVGAGI (reference sequence). This CDR3 region has 16 residues. After removal of 7 bases from V and 5 bases from J, the junction contained 12 bases not matched to a gene. The CDR3 DNA sequence: TGTGCCAGCACCTCCAGCAGCGGGGGGGCAGAAGATACGCAGTATTTT. Its translation: CASTSSSGGAEDTQYF.

V usage is TRBV19 and J usage is TRBJ2-5, with D perhaps TRBD1 (6 bases). Trimming removed 3 bases from V and 3 bases from J, with 11 bases in between. CDR3 size: 14 residues. CDR1 and CDR2 from the germline V gene are LNHDA and SQIVND (reference sequence). The CDR3, as DNA: TGTGCCAGTAGTATGAGGGCAGGGGAAGAGACCCAGTACTTC. Its protein product is CASSMRAGEETQYF.

The V gene is TRBV4-3, the J gene TRBJ1-4; weak D call: TRBD1 (5 bases). Trimming left V 0 bases short and J 10 bases short, with 6 bases between. CDR1 is LGHNA and CDR2 is YSLEER in the germline V gene. There are 12 residues in the CDR3. The CDR3 DNA reads TGCGCCAGCAGCCAAGAGGGGGGAAAACTGTTTTTT. Residues: CASSQEGGKLFF.

The CDR3 here is CASSKPGGVVASPLHF. DNA for the CDR3: TGTGCCAGCAGTAAACCGGGGGGGGTTGTCGCCTCACCCCTCCACTTT. The chain employs TRBV7-2 and TRBJ1-6; weak D call: TRBD1 (5 bases). The V end lost 6 bases, the J end lost 10 bases, and 22 bases lay between the germline ends. The germline CDR1 and CDR2 sequences are SGHTA and FQGNSA. This CDR3 spans 16 amino acids.

The rearrangement joins TRBV11-2 to TRBJ2-7; TRBD1 aligns across 7 bases. The CDR3 length is 16 residues. With V trimmed by 5 bases and J by 3 bases, 13 bases remained unmatched. Per the germline V gene, CDR1 is SGHAT and CDR2 is FQNNGV. The CDR3 here is CASSPAGTATRYEQYF. CDR3 coding DNA: TGTGCCAGCAGCCCGGCCGGGACAGCCACCCGCTACGAGCAGTACTTC.

The rearrangement links TRBV27 to TRBJ2-7; 11 nucleotides align to TRBD2. The CDR3 totals 15 residues. The V and J ends lost 4 bases and 4 bases, in that order; junction bases with no gene match: 6. Germline CDR1 is MNHEY and CDR2 is SMNVEV (reference sequence). The CDR3 spells CASSSETSGVYEQYF. The DNA for the CDR3 is TGTGCCAGCAGTTCCGAGACTAGCGGGGTGTACGAGCAGTACTTC.

The V call is TRBV27, the J call TRBJ2-1, with a tentative D call TRBD2 (6 bases). Trimming removed 5 bases at V and 0 bases at J, with 17 bases between. The CDR3 is 17 residues long. CDR1 is MNHEY, CDR2 SMNVEV, per germline (reference sequence). The CDR3 loop is CASSHTSLASSYNEQFF. The CDR3 DNA is TGTGCCAGCAGTCACACATCACTAGCCAGCTCCTACAATGAGCAGTTCTTC.

The gene calls are TRBV5-1 and TRBJ1-6; 9 nucleotides agree with TRBD1. Trimming removed 4 bases from V and 10 bases from J; junction bases left unmatched: 6. The CDR3 sequence is 14 residues long. Germline CDR1 is SGHRS and CDR2 is YFSETQ. The CDR3 region is CASSLDRGASPLHF. In DNA form, the CDR3 reads TGCGCCAGCAGCCTGGACAGGGGCGCATCACCCCTCCACTTT.

The V and J genes are TRBV7-8 and TRBJ2-7; 10 bases fit TRBD1. CDR3 size: 14 residues. Germline CDR1 SGHVS, CDR2 FQNEAQ. Germline trimming cut 5 bases from V and 3 bases from J; bases unmatched to any gene: 4. CDR3 region: CASSPRDRGYEQYF. The CDR3 nucleotides read TGTGCCAGCAGCCCCCGGGACAGGGGCTACGAGCAGTACTTC. Full variable domain (outside the CDR3, taken from reference TRBV7-8 and TRBJ2-7): GAGVSQSPRYKVAKRGQDVALRCDPISGHVSLFWYQQALGQGPEFLTYFQNEAQLDKSGLPSDRFFAERPEGSVSTLKIQRTQQEDSAVYLCASSPRDRGYEQYFGPGTRLTVT.

The chain links TRBV5-1 to TRBJ2-1; 10 nucleotides match TRBD2. Germline V gives CDR1 SGHRS, CDR2 YFSETQ. The V and J ends lost 5 bases and 4 bases, in that order; junction bases with no gene match: 9. The CDR3 has 16 residues. CDR3 bases: TGCGCCAGCAGAGAGACAGCGGGGGGGTATTACAATGAGCAGTTCTTC. Translating it yields CASRETAGGYYNEQFF.

The CDR3 sequence: CASSEEAAGDTVYGYTF. CDR3 nucleotide sequence: TGTGCCAGCAGTGAAGAGGCGGCGGGGGATACTGTATATGGCTACACCTTC. V is TRBV6-1 and J is TRBJ1-2; D is possibly TRBD1 (5 bases). Looked up from germline, CDR1 is MNHNS and CDR2 is SASEGT. V lost 1 base, J lost 5 bases, and 20 bases lay in between. The CDR3 runs 17 residues.

The chain combines TRBV5-6 with TRBJ2-7; D unresolved. Germline CDR1 reads SGHDT; CDR2 reads YYEEEE. The CDR3 has 13 residues. V dropped 0 bases and J dropped 4 bases, with 8 bases sitting between them. The CDR3 region has the DNA TGTGCCAGCAGCTTGGTACAGTATTACGAGCAGTACTTC. Amino acid sequence: CASSLVQYYEQYF.

V gene TRBV6-6 combines with J gene TRBJ2-3, with D possibly matching TRBD1 (6 bases). CDR1 MNHNY and CDR2 SVGAGI come from the germline V gene (reference sequence). The CDR3 is 15 amino acids. V was clipped by 0 bases and J by 3 bases, with 10 bases between them. The CDR3 DNA is TGTGCCAGCAGTTACTCTGGGCAGGGGACAGATACGCAGTATTTT. Its protein product is CASSYSGQGTDTQYF.

V usage is TRBV7-2 and J usage is TRBJ2-7; 11 bases fit TRBD2. Germline CDR1 SGHTA, CDR2 FQGNSA. The CDR3 sequence is 14 residues long. Germline trimming cut 6 bases from V and 5 bases from J; bases unmatched to any gene: 6. CDR3: CASSLAGGHDEQYF. The CDR3 bases are TGTGCCAGCAGTCTAGCGGGAGGTCACGACGAGCAGTACTTC.

The J gene is TRBJ1-2, the V gene TRBV30; tentatively, D is TRBD1 (6 bases). V lost 0 bases, J lost 2 bases, and 16 bases lay in between. CDR1 is GTSNPN and CDR2 is SVGIG in the germline V gene (reference sequence). This CDR3 is 16 amino acids long. CDR3 bases: TGTGCCTGGAGTGTACGAGGTGCAGGGGCCAACTATGGCTACACCTTC. Translating gives CAWSVRGAGANYGYTF.

The chain employs TRBV2 and TRBJ2-6, with D unresolved. V gave up 8 bases and J gave up 0 bases, with 8 bases separating them. Germline lookup yields CDR1 SNHLY and CDR2 FYNNEI. The CDR3 is 14 residues long. The CDR3 sequence is CASVPHSGANVLTF. The CDR3 DNA is TGTGCCAGCGTCCCCCACTCTGGGGCCAACGTCCTGACTTTC.

The chain uses TRBV5-1 and TRBJ1-2; no clear D gene. V was cut by 0 bases and J by 8 bases, with 11 bases left in between. The germline CDR1 and CDR2 sequences are SGHRS and YFSETQ. There are 13 residues in the CDR3. CDR3 residues: CASSLGSGRGYTF. The CDR3 nucleotides are TGCGCCAGCAGCTTGGGGAGCGGTAGAGGCTACACCTTC.

The chain joins TRBV14 to TRBJ1-1, with TRBD1 matching 10 bases. Germline loops: CDR1 SGHDN, CDR2 FVKESK. V shed 3 bases, J shed 2 bases, and the junction held 3 bases outside the gene matches. The CDR3 covers 15 residues. CDR3 sequence reads: CASSHRTGGNTEAFF. The CDR3 nucleotides read TGTGCCAGCAGCCACAGGACAGGGGGAAACACTGAAGCTTTCTTT.

The rearrangement joins TRBV30 to TRBJ1-4, with 7 bases matching TRBD1. The germline V gene has CDR1 GTSNPN and CDR2 SVGIG (reference sequence). The CDR3 consists of 13 residues. V was clipped by 2 bases and J by 10 bases; unmatched bases: 7. Here the CDR3 DNA reads TGTGCCTGGAGTCAGGGGGTGGTGGGAAAACTGTTTTTT. Translating it yields CAWSQGVVGKLFF. The whole variable domain, filled in from reference TRBV30 and TRBJ1-4, reads SQTIHQWPATLVQPVGSPLSLECTVEGTSNPNLYWYRQAAGRGLQLLFYSVGIGQISSEVPQNLSASRPQDRQFILSSKKLLLSDSGFYLCAWSQGVVGKLFFGSGTQLSVL.